This T cell receptor beta chain was sequenced for a study of blood T cell repertoires in COVID-19 (dated by TCRdb to 2020 to 2022). Broadly, across the study: Collaborator samples came from the United States, Italy and Spain and covered acute and convalescent phases of COVID-19. The material from the prospective study consisted of cDNA or gDNA derived from T cells, B-cell-depleted T cells, or PBMCs. The dataset comprised deeply sampled blood TCRbeta repertoires from subjects exposed to, actively infected with, or recovered from COVID-19. The repertoires were released in a freely available public database intended as a resource for research on the immune response to SARS-CoV-2. The samples were drawn from the first 160 participants of the ongoing ImmuneRACE study and from 1,254 subjects provided by 6 global collaborators. A de-identified subject ID, COVID-19 status, age in years and sex were almost always included in the sample metadata. Where available, HLA class I and class II types were obtained from metadata supplied by the sample provider rather than from assay-based typing. Broad study findings and their caveats: The quantity of clinical and demographic metadata differed by source and by participant and was supplied without curation.

Concerning this clone itself: This receptor's antigen is unknown. Per-nucleotide qualities are absent, and no much larger clonotype sits a single base away.

At one collaborating source in Seattle, patients were enrolled during active infection and were followed longitudinally through the course of disease. Each collaborating institution followed its own protocols to collect whole blood in K2EDTA tubes. Collaborator samples were shipped for TCRbeta analysis as frozen whole blood, isolated PBMCs, or DNA extracted from either sample type. The immunoSEQ Assay, a bias-controlled multiplex PCR, was used to amplify TCRbeta CDR3 regions from genomic DNA. On the study's bioinformatics: Nucleated cell counts per sample were estimated from amplification of reference gene primers within the assay. Sequence reads were collapsed and filtered to measure the absolute abundance of every unique TCRbeta CDR3 rearrangement. For each sample, productive Simpson clonality was calculated as the square root of Simpson's diversity index over productive rearrangements. TCRdb took over this immuneACCESS table, retaining in-frame rearrangements with V and J assigned. Such tables are incomplete; in checked studies, under half of the missing clones stem from an unresolved V gene, and the remainder is unexplained. V and J calls and clone size follow that table, whereas D and trimming were derived from the DNA. The sample table holds 200,000 to 250,000 clones, of which around 83% were seen once. The top ten clonotypes cover under 8.5% of the sample.

CDR1 and CDR2 are read off the germline V gene (reference sequence) as DFQATT and SNEGSKA. The CDR3 runs 11 amino acids, cysteine and phenylalanine included. Just CDR3 DNA is preserved here, 33 bases in frame from base 1. V and J lose 3 bases and 9 bases, and a span of 9 bases separates them. Sample: peripheral blood. This TCR derives from a woman at least 80 years old with COVID-19, enrolled during active disease. The V and J segments used are TRBV20-1 and TRBJ2-1; the D gene is perhaps TRBD2, on 6 matching bases. The DNA sequence is as follows: TGCAGTGCTAGGGGAGGTGGTGAGCAGTTCTTC. This encodes CSARGGGEQFF.